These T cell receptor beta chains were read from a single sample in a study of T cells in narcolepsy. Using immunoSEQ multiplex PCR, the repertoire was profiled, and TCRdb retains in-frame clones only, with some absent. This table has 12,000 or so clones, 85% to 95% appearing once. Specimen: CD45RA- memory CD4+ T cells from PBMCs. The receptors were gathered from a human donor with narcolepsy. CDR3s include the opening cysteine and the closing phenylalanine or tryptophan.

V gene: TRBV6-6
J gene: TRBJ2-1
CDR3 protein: CASSKGQVGNEQFF

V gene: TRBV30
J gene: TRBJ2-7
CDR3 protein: CAWRWGPSTYEQYF

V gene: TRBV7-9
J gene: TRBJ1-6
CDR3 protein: CASSSGSPNSPLHF

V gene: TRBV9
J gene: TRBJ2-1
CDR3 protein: CASSVGGGLLQEQFF

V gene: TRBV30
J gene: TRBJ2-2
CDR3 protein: CAWSSGAGDTGELFF

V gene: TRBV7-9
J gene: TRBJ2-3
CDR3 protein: CASSPTASGGGDTQYF

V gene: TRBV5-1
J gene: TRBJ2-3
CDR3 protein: CASSFQGASTDTQYF

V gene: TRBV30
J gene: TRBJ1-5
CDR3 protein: CAWSKGNSNQPQHF

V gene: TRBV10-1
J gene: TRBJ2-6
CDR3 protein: CASSEGSGANVLTF

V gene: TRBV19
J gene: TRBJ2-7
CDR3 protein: CASSMRASSYEQYF

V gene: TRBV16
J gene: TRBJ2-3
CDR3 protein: CASSQQGRNTQYF

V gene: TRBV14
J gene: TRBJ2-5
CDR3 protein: CASSQVPGGWYETQYF

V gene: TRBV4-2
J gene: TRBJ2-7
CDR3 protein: CASSRGGAGGGEQYF

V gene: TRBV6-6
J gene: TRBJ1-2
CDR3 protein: CASSQSGNQAYGYTF

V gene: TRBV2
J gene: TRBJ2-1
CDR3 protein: CASSDPGTYNEQFF

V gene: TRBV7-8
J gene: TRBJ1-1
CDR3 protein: CASSQRGGTGGAFF

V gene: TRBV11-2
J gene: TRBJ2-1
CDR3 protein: CASSLVGDSGQFF

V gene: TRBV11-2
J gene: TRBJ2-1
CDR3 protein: CASSLAGGTNEQFF